Shown below are 25 T cell receptor beta chains from a single sample sequenced in a study of T cell responses to AZD1222 COVID-19 vaccine. The repertoire was sequenced with immunoSEQ multiplex PCR; TCRdb's copy has only in-frame clones and lacks some. The table has 65,000 to 100,000 clones, more than 70% seen once. The sequenced sample was peripheral blood, obtained on day 0 of AZD1222 vaccination. The receptor set was obtained from an adult in good health.

This chain uses TRBV6-5 with TRBJ1-6; no definite D call. Trimming took 0 bases from V and 11 from J, leaving 8 bases between them. The germline V gene has CDR1 MNHEY and CDR2 SVGAGI. This CDR3 contains 13 residues. The CDR3 sequence: CASSYSTRTPLHF. The CDR3 DNA reads TGTGCCAGCAGTTACTCTACACGTACACCCCTCCACTTT.

The J gene is TRBJ2-7, the V gene TRBV5-4, with TRBD1 as a possible D gene (6 bases). Germline V gene lookup returns CDR1 SGHNT and CDR2 YYREEE (reference sequence). V was cut by 1 base and J by 11 bases, with 10 bases left in between. There are 11 residues in the CDR3. The CDR3: CASSLTGPEYF. The CDR3 nucleotides are TGTGCCAGCAGCTTGACAGGGCCTGAGTACTTC.

The chain joins TRBV25-1 to TRBJ1-2; D unresolved. The CDR3 runs to 12 residues. Germline V gene data show CDR1 as MGHDK and CDR2 as SYGVNS. The V gene lost 4 bases and the J gene lost 7 bases, with 10 bases spanning the gap. The CDR3 DNA reads as TGTGCCAGCAGTGGGGAGGTGGGTGGCTACACCTTC. It translates to CASSGEVGGYTF.

This chain links TRBV19 with TRBJ1-4; 8 nucleotides align to TRBD1. The CDR3 sequence is 13 residues long. V was clipped by 9 bases and J by 7 bases; unmatched bases: 7. Germline V gene lookup returns CDR1 LNHDA and CDR2 SQIVND (reference sequence). The CDR3 bases are TGTGCCAGCACCAACAGGGGGGCTGAAAAACTGTTTTTT. This translates into CASTNRGAEKLFF.

The chain employs TRBV5-1 and TRBJ1-3; 7 nucleotides agree with TRBD1. Germline lookup yields CDR1 SGHRS and CDR2 YFSETQ. This CDR3 has 16 residues. Trimming removed 6 bases from V and 0 bases from J; junction bases left unmatched: 9. The CDR3 region is CASKRDRATSGNTIYF. DNA for the CDR3: TGCGCCAGCAAAAGAGACAGGGCCACCTCTGGAAACACCATATATTTT.

This clone appeared a few times. The genes are TRBV4-2 and TRBJ2-1, with TRBD2 identical over 10 bases. CDR1 is LGHNA, CDR2 YNFKEQ, per germline. The trim removed 0 bases at V and 6 bases at J, leaving 5 bases unmatched. CDR3 length: 16 residues. The CDR3 bases are TGTGCCAGCAGCCAAGATTTAGCGGGAGGAGCCAATGAGCAGTTCTTC. It is translated as CASSQDLAGGANEQFF.

V usage is TRBV6-1 and J usage is TRBJ1-4, with TRBD1 matching over 10 bases. CDR1 MNHNS and CDR2 SASEGT come from the germline V gene. After removal of 2 bases from V and 5 bases from J, the junction contained 2 bases not matched to a gene. This CDR3 has 15 residues. CDR3 sequence: CASSEMGQGNEKLFF. The CDR3 bases are TGTGCCAGCAGTGAAATGGGACAGGGGAATGAAAAACTGTTTTTT.

The chain employs TRBV18 and TRBJ1-3; D remains unclear. This CDR3 has 17 residues. V was cut by 0 bases and J by 2 bases, with 14 bases left in between. The germline gives CDR1 KGHSH, CDR2 LQKENI. The CDR3 protein is CASSPPQPKNTGNTIYF. The CDR3 DNA is TGTGCCAGCTCACCACCTCAACCTAAAAATACTGGAAACACCATATATTTT.

This sequence joins TRBV28 and TRBJ1-1; D gene ambiguous. V dropped 5 bases and J dropped 2 bases, with 12 bases sitting between them. The CDR3 spans 14 residues. CDR1 and CDR2 (germline): MDHEN, SYDVKM. The CDR3 sequence is CASSPYRSNTEAFF. In DNA form, the CDR3 reads TGTGCCAGCAGTCCATACCGCAGCAACACTGAAGCTTTCTTT.

V gene TRBV3-1 (or the pseudogene TRBV3-2) combines with J gene TRBJ1-2, with unresolved D. The CDR3 sequence is 13 residues long. V was pared by 1 base and J by 2 bases, with 5 bases between. Looked up from germline, CDR1 is LGHDT and CDR2 is YNNKEL (reference sequence). CDR3 coding DNA: TGTGCCAGCAGCCAAGTTTCAAACTATGGCTACACCTTC. This sequence encodes CASSQVSNYGYTF.

The V gene is TRBV5-1, the J gene TRBJ1-6; 7 positions match TRBD1. The V gene's germline CDR1 is SGHRS and CDR2 YFSETQ. The CDR3 length is 15 residues. V trimming: 3 bases; J trimming: 6 bases; junction bases outside the gene matches: 6. The CDR3 is CASSYGDSPNSPLHF. The DNA for the CDR3 is TGCGCCAGCAGCTACGGGGACAGTCCTAATTCACCCCTCCACTTT.

The V call is TRBV30, the J call TRBJ2-1; D tentatively reads TRBD1 or TRBD2 (6 bases each). The germline V gene has CDR1 GTSNPN and CDR2 SVGIG (reference sequence). V shed 8 bases and J shed 8 bases, with 19 bases lying between them. The CDR3 is 13 amino acids. This CDR3 reads CAGGGPNSYEQFF. DNA for the CDR3: TGTGCCGGAGGGGGGCCCAATAGCTATGAGCAGTTCTTC. Using reference TRBV30 and TRBJ2-1 for the parts outside the CDR3, the full variable domain is SQTIHQWPATLVQPVGSPLSLECTVEGTSNPNLYWYRQAAGRGLQLLFYSVGIGQISSEVPQNLSASRPQDRQFILSSKKLLLSDSGFYLCAGGGPNSYEQFFGPGTRLTVL.

This rearrangement joins TRBV12-3 or TRBV12-4 to TRBJ2-5, with D uncertain. Trimming took 4 bases from V and 6 from J, leaving 9 bases between them. The CDR3 is made up of 12 amino acids. The CDR3 spells CASSSTLKTQYF. For the CDR3, the DNA is TGTGCCAGCAGTTCAACCCTAAAGACCCAGTACTTC.

The gene calls are TRBV2 and TRBJ1-1; maybe TRBD1 (6 bases). This CDR3 has 12 residues. Germline lookup yields CDR1 SNHLY and CDR2 FYNNEI. V was shortened by 5 bases and J by 5 bases, with 9 bases between the two germline ends. The CDR3 reads CASSQGGTEAFF. The CDR3 DNA is TGTGCCAGCAGTCAAGGGGGGACTGAAGCTTTCTTT.

A note on this clone: Germline is not matched at one junction end, which may reflect a read error. The gene calls are TRBV30 and TRBJ1-1; D ambiguous. This CDR3 is 12 amino acids long. CDR1 and CDR2 from the germline V gene are GTSNPN and SVGIG (reference sequence). The CDR3 spells CAWTQGGTEVFF. CDR3 sequence (DNA): TGTGCCTGGACTCAAGGCGGCACTGAAGTTTTCTTT.

The V call is TRBV19, the J call TRBJ1-1, with TRBD1 matching 12 bases. CDR1 is LNHDA, CDR2 SQIVND, per germline (reference sequence). V lost 6 bases to trimming and J lost 4 bases; unmatched junction nucleotides: 3. This CDR3 has 14 amino acids. The CDR3 reads CASRGQGAGTEAFF. In DNA, the CDR3 is TGTGCCAGTAGGGGACAGGGGGCGGGCACTGAAGCTTTCTTT.

The chain employs TRBV11-2 and TRBJ2-1; 7 bases are a match to TRBD2. Germline lookup yields CDR1 SGHAT and CDR2 FQNNGV. The ends lost 5 bases at V and 9 bases at J; junction bases unmatched: 16. The CDR3 is 16 amino acids. In DNA, the CDR3 is TGTGCCAGCAGCGGGGGGGGTAGCGGCCTAGACCCTGAGCAGTTCTTC. Translation: CASSGGGSGLDPEQFF.

The chain has TRBV10-1 and TRBJ2-7; 7 bases map to TRBD1. Looked up from germline, CDR1 is WNHNN and CDR2 is SYGVQD (reference sequence). Unmatched junction bases numbered 7, after V lost 11 bases and J lost 6 bases. This CDR3 contains 11 residues. The CDR3, as DNA: TGCGCCGGACGACAGGGCAGCGAGCAGTACTTC. Translation gives CAGRQGSEQYF.

The chain uses TRBV18 and TRBJ1-4; no clear D. The CDR3 runs 13 residues. Between the trimmed V and J ends, which lost 2 bases and 8 bases, there was a span of 9 bases. Germline CDR1 and CDR2: KGHSH and LQKENI. CDR3 sequence reads: CASSPSQREKLFF. CDR3 nucleotides: TGTGCCAGCTCACCAAGCCAGAGGGAAAAACTGTTTTTT. The full variable domain, its missing parts supplied by reference TRBV18 and TRBJ1-4, is NAGVMQNPRHLVRRRGQEARLRCSPMKGHSHVYWYRQLPEEGLKFMVYLQKENIIDESGMPKERFSAEFPKEGPSILRIQQVVRGDSAAYFCASSPSQREKLFFGSGTQLSVL.

The sample holds one count of this clone. V is TRBV2 and J is TRBJ1-4; perhaps TRBD1 as D (6 bases). Trimming took 1 base from V and 8 from J, leaving 11 bases between them. The CDR3 covers 14 residues. Germline values: CDR1 SNHLY, CDR2 FYNNEI. The DNA for the CDR3 is TGTGCCAGCAGTGAAGACAGGGTTGTCGAAAAACTGTTTTTT. Its protein product is CASSEDRVVEKLFF.

This clone was counted a single time. This chain links TRBV2 with TRBJ1-6, with D possibly being TRBD1 (5 bases). There are 16 residues in the CDR3. Germline CDR1 and CDR2: SNHLY and FYNNEI. Trimming stripped 4 bases from V and 0 bases from J, with 10 bases between. Here the CDR3 DNA reads TGTGCCAGCAGTGCGTCAGGGTCCTCCTATAATTCACCCCTCCACTTT. Amino acids: CASSASGSSYNSPLHF.

The chain uses TRBV2 and TRBJ1-4, with TRBD1 as a possible D gene (5 bases). V lost 6 bases and J 4 bases, leaving 6 bases between the germline ends. There are 12 residues in the CDR3. Per the germline V gene, CDR1 is SNHLY and CDR2 is FYNNEI. DNA for the CDR3: TGTGCCAGCAGAAGGGGTAATGAAAAACTGTTTTTT. This encodes CASRRGNEKLFF.

The DNA for the CDR3 is TGTGCCAGCAGCGCAGACCCGCAGGGGAGAAACACCGGGGAGCTGTTTTTT. Its protein is CASSADPQGRNTGELFF. V and J are TRBV21-1 and TRBJ2-2; the D call TRBD1 from the table was never checked on the DNA. TRBV21-1 is a known pseudogene. The CDR3 length is 17 residues.

CDR3 amino acids: CASSQDNGNSPLHF. DNA of the CDR3: TGTGCCAGCAGCCAAGATAACGGTAATTCACCCCTCCACTTT. J is TRBJ1-6 and V is TRBV3-1 (or the pseudogene TRBV3-2), with D uncertain. The CDR3 sequence is 14 residues long. The germline V gene encodes CDR1 LGHDT and CDR2 YNNKEL (reference sequence). V was pared by 0 bases and J by 6 bases, with 6 bases between.

This clone has only a few counts. This sequence joins TRBV12-3 or TRBV12-4 and TRBJ2-7; no firm D call. The CDR3 is made up of 12 amino acids. V gave up 6 bases and J gave up 4 bases, with 10 bases separating them. The CDR3 DNA follows: TGTGCCAGCAGCCCCTCCGGGTACGAGCAGTACTTC. Encoded protein: CASSPSGYEQYF.